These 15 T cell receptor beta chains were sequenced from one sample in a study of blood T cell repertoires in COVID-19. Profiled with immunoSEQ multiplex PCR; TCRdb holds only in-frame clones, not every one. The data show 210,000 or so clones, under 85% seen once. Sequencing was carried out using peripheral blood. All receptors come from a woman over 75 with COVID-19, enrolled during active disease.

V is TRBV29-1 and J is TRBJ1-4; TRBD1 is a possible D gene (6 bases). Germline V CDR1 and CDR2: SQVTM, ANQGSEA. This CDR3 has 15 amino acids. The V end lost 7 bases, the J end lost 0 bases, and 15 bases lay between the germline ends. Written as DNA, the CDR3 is TGCAGCGCGGCCGGGGGGGCTGCAACTAATGAAAAACTGTTTTTT. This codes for CSAAGGAATNEKLFF.

CDR3 residues: CASSPGQGAYGYTF. CDR3 DNA: TGTGCCAGCTCACCGGGACAGGGGGCCTATGGCTACACCTTC. The chain carries TRBV18 and TRBJ1-2, with 12 bases lining up with TRBD1. The CDR3 is 14 residues long. Germline CDR1 and CDR2: KGHSH and LQKENI. V gave up 3 bases and J gave up 4 bases; unmatched junction bases: 0. Variable domain in full (rest from reference TRBV18 and TRBJ1-2): NAGVMQNPRHLVRRRGQEARLRCSPMKGHSHVYWYRQLPEEGLKFMVYLQKENIIDESGMPKERFSAEFPKEGPSILRIQQVVRGDSAAYFCASSPGQGAYGYTFGSGTRLTVV.

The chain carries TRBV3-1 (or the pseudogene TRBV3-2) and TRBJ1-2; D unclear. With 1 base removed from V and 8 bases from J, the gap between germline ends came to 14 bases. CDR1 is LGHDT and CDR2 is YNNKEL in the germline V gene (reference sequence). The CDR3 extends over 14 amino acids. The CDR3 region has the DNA TGTGCCAGCAGCCAAGTGCACACCGCGGGGGGCTACACCTTC. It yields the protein CASSQVHTAGGYTF.

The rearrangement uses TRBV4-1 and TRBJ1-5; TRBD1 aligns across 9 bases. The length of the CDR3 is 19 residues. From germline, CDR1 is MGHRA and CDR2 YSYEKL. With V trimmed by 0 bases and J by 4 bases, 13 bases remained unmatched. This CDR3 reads CASSQDEARHRGRNQPQHF. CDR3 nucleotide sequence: TGCGCCAGCAGCCAAGATGAGGCCCGCCACAGGGGGCGGAATCAGCCCCAGCATTTT.

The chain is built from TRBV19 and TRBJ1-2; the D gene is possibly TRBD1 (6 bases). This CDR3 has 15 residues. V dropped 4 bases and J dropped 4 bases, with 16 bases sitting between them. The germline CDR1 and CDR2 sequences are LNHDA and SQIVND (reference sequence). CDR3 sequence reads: CASSTTSDSPYGYTF. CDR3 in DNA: TGTGCCAGTAGTACCACCTCGGACAGCCCCTATGGCTACACCTTC.

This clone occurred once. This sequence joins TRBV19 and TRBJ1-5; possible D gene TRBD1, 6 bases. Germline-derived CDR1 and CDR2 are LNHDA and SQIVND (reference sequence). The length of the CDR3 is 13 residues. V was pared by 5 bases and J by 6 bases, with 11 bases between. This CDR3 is CASSVRGAQPQHF. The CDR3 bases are TGTGCCAGTAGTGTCCGGGGGGCTCAGCCCCAGCATTTT.

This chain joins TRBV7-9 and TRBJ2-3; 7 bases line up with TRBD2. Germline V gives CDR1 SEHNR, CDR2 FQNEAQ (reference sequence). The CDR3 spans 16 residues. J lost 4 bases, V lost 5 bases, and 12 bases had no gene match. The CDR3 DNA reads TGTGCCAGCAGCCCCGGGGCAGCGGGGTTTCCAGATACGCAGTATTTT. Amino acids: CASSPGAAGFPDTQYF. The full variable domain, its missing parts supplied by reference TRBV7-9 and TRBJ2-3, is DTGVSQNPRHKITKRGQNVTFRCDPISEHNRLYWYRQTLGQGPEFLTYFQNEAQLEKSRLLSDRFSAERPKGSFSTLEIQRTEQGDSAMYLCASSPGAAGFPDTQYFGPGTRLTVL.

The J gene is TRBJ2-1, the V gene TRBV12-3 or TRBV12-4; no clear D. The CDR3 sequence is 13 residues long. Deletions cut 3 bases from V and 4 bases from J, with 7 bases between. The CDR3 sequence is CASSFMEYNEQFF. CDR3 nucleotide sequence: TGTGCCAGCAGTTTTATGGAGTACAATGAGCAGTTCTTC.

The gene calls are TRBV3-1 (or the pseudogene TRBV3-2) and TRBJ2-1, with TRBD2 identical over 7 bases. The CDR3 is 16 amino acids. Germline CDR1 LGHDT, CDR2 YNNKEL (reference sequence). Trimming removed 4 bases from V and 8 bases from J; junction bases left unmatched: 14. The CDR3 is CASSPLAELGRDEQFF. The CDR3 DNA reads TGTGCCAGCAGCCCCCTAGCGGAGTTGGGAAGGGATGAGCAGTTCTTC.

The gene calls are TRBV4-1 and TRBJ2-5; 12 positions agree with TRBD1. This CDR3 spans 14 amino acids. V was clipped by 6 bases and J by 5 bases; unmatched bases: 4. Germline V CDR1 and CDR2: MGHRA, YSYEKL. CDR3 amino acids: CASRGQGAYETQYF. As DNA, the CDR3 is TGCGCCAGCAGGGGACAGGGGGCTTACGAGACCCAGTACTTC.

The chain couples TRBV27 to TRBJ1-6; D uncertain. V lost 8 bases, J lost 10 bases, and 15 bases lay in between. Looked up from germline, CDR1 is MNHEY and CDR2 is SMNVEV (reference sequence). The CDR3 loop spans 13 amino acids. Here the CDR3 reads CASGRTAGSPLHF. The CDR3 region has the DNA TGTGCCAGCGGACGGACTGCCGGGTCACCCCTCCACTTT.

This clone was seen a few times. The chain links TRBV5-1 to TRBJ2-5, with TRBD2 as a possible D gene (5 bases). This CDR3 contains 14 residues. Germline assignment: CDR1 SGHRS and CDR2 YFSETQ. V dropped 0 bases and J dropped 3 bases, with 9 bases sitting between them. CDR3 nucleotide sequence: TGCGCCAGCAGCTTGGTCTCGGGGAAAGAGACCCAGTACTTC. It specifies CASSLVSGKETQYF.

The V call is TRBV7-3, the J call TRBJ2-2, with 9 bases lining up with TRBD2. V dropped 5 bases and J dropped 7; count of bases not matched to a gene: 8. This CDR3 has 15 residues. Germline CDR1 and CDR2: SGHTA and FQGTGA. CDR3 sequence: CASSTSAGGVGELFF. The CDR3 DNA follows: TGTGCCAGCAGCACCTCAGCGGGGGGTGTCGGGGAGCTGTTTTTT.

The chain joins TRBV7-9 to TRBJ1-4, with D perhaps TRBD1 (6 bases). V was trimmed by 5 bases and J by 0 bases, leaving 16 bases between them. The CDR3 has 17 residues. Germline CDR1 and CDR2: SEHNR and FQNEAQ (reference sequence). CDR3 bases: TGTGCCAGCAGCCGTAAACAGGGAGTTGCAACTAATGAAAAACTGTTTTTT. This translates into CASSRKQGVATNEKLFF.

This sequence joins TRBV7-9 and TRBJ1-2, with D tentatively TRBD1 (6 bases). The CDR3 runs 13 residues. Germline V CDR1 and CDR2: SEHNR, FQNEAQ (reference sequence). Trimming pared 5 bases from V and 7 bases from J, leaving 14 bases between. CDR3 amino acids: CASSPQGPGGYTF. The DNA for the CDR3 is TGTGCCAGCAGCCCACAGGGTCCGGGTGGCTACACCTTC.